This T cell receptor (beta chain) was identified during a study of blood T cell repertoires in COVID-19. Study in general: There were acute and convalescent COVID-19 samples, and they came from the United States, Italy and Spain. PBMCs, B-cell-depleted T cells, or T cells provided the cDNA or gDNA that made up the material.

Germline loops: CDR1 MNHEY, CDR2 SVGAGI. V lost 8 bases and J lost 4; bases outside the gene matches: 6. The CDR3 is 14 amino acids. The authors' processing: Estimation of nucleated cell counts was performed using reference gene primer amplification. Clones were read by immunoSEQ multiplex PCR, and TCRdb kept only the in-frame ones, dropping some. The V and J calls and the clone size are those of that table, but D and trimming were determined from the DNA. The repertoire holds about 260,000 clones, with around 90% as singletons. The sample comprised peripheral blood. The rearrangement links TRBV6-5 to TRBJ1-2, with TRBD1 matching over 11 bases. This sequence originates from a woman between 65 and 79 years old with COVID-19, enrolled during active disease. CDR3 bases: TGTGCCAGCGGAGGACAGGGGGCAAGCTATGGCTACACCTTC. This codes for CASGGQGASYGYTF.